These T cell receptor beta chains were read from a single sample in a study of T-cell reconstitution after alpha-beta-depleted transplantation in children. Each CDR3 protein is one row after TCRdb ran MiXCR on the PCR reads. The sample contains some 440,000 distinct CDR3 sequences, about 16% of which appear only once. Specimen: PBMCs, mostly from graft donor cells, collected 360 days after TCRalphabeta/CD19-depleted stem cell transplant. These TCRs come from a boy less than two years old who had a stem cell transplant for Wiskott-Aldrich syndrome, so the T cells may come from the graft donor. CDR3s include the opening cysteine and the closing phenylalanine or tryptophan. A D gene is named only where the DNA matches it firmly. Clone size is stated in some rows and not others, as once, few, many or a class when expanded.

j_call v_call d_call clone_size cdr3_aa cdr3_nt
TRBJ1-2 TRBV9 . few CASRQYFYGYTF TGTGCCAGCCGACAGTATTTTTATGGCTACACCTTC
TRBJ1-1 TRBV19 . . CASTMWGQRNTEAFF TGTGCCAGTACCATGTGGGGGCAGAGGAACACTGAAGCTTTCTTT
TRBJ2-4 TRBV4-3 TRBD2 few CASSQGLAGGWAIQYF TGCGCCAGCAGCCAGGGACTAGCGGGAGGATGGGCCATTCAGTACTTC
TRBJ2-3 TRBV30 . . CASRRPITDTQYF TGTGCCTCGAGGAGACCTATCACAGATACGCAGTATTTT
TRBJ1-6 TRBV6-1 . . CASTQKPTAYNSPLHF TGTGCCAGCACCCAAAAACCTACAGCGTATAATTCACCCCTCCACTTT
TRBJ1-2 TRBV12-3/TRBV12-4 . . CASSPRVRGDGYGYTF TGTGCCAGCAGTCCCAGGGTCCGGGGAGACGGGTATGGCTACACCTTC
TRBJ2-3 TRBV3-1 . . CASSQDRKGGTRNTQYF TGTGCCAGCAGCCAAGATCGGAAAGGGGGTACAAGAAATACGCAGTATTTT
TRBJ1-1 TRBV5-1 . few CASSHDANTEAFF TGCGCCAGCAGTCACGACGCGAACACTGAAGCTTTCTTT
TRBJ2-3 TRBV9 TRBD1 many CASSLRTGRSTDTQYF TGTGCCAGCAGCTTAAGGACAGGGAGGAGCACAGATACGCAGTATTTT
TRBJ2-5 TRBV11-2 . . CASSLVGQGIQETQYF TGTGCCAGCAGCTTAGTGGGGCAGGGGATACAAGAGACCCAGTACTTC
TRBJ2-3 TRBV5-1 TRBD1 . CASNKQGARTDTQYF TGCGCCAGCAATAAACAGGGGGCGCGCACAGATACGCAGTATTTT
TRBJ2-7 TRBV27 . few CASSFVRIYEQYF TGTGCCAGCAGTTTCGTTAGAATCTACGAGCAGTACTTC
TRBJ2-1 TRBV24-1 TRBD2 few CATTAGAEQFF TGTGCCACCACAGCGGGAGCTGAGCAGTTCTTC
TRBJ2-6 TRBV11-1 . . CASTDFPFSPTGANVLTF TGTGCCAGCACCGACTTCCCCTTCTCTCCAACTGGGGCCAACGTCCTGACTTTC
TRBJ1-2 TRBV18 . . CASSPDRTNYGYTF TGTGCCAGCTCACCAGACAGGACGAACTATGGCTACACCTTC
TRBJ1-1 TRBV5-1 . few CASSFRGTVIPKVGTEAFF TGCGCCAGCAGCTTTCGGGGGACCGTGATCCCGAAGGTTGGCACTGAAGCTTTCTTT
TRBJ2-2 TRBV28 . . CASKGYPGELFF TGTGCCAGCAAGGGATACCCCGGGGAGCTGTTTTTT
TRBJ1-1 TRBV20-1 . many CSAQMGVNTEAFF TGCAGTGCCCAAATGGGCGTGAACACTGAAGCTTTCTTT
TRBJ2-7 TRBV6-2/TRBV6-3 . few CASSPRRAVLEQYF TGTGCCAGCAGCCCCAGGAGGGCGGTTCTCGAGCAGTACTTC
TRBJ2-2 TRBV11-1 TRBD2 . CASSPRTSGGRAGELFF TGTGCCAGCAGCCCGCGGACTAGCGGGGGGCGGGCTGGAGAGCTGTTTTTT
TRBJ1-5 TRBV29-1 . few CSVGHGPNQPQHF TGCAGCGTTGGTCACGGGCCGAATCAGCCCCAGCATTTT
TRBJ2-3 TRBV12-3/TRBV12-4 . few CASSLNQGPDTQYF TGTGCCAGCAGTTTAAATCAGGGACCAGATACGCAGTATTTT
TRBJ2-2 TRBV7-9 TRBD1 . CASSLEQGANTGELFF TGTGCCAGCAGCTTAGAACAGGGGGCGAACACCGGGGAGCTGTTTTTT
TRBJ2-1 TRBV7-8 . . CASTEFSNEQFF TGTGCCAGCACCGAATTTTCCAATGAGCAGTTCTTC
TRBJ2-1 TRBV12-3/TRBV12-4 TRBD1 many CASSLGQGVNNEQFF TGTGCCAGCAGTTTGGGCCAGGGGGTAAACAATGAGCAGTTCTTC
TRBJ2-2 TRBV9 . . CASSVGGTANTGELFF TGTGCCAGCAGCGTAGGGGGGACGGCGAACACCGGGGAGCTGTTTTTT
TRBJ2-2 TRBV7-9 . many CASSLASNTGELFF TGTGCCAGCAGTCTAGCGTCGAACACCGGGGAGCTGTTTTTT
TRBJ2-1 TRBV10-1 . . CASSESPGSGNEQFF TGCGCCAGCAGTGAGTCGCCAGGTTCGGGTAATGAGCAGTTCTTC
TRBJ2-7 TRBV5-1 TRBD1 few CASSFYGQDDEQYF TGCGCCAGCAGCTTCTACGGACAGGACGACGAGCAGTACTTC
TRBJ1-2 TRBV12-3/TRBV12-4 . . CASSWKGGYTF TGTGCCAGCAGTTGGAAGGGGGGCTACACCTTC
TRBJ2-1 TRBV5-8 . many CASSSILRERGYNEQFF TGTGCCAGCAGCTCCATTCTGCGGGAGAGGGGGTACAATGAGCAGTTCTTC
TRBJ2-7 TRBV11-2 . many CASRDNSYEQYF TGTGCCAGCCGGGACAACTCCTACGAGCAGTACTTC
TRBJ2-5 TRBV7-6 . . CASSLEPIEETQYF TGTGCCAGCAGCTTAGAGCCCATAGAAGAGACCCAGTACTTC
TRBJ2-6 TRBV7-9 TRBD1 . CASSRTGPSGANVLTF TGTGCCAGCAGCCGGACAGGCCCTTCTGGGGCCAACGTCCTGACTTTC
TRBJ2-5 TRBV12-3/TRBV12-4 TRBD2 few CASSPASGGGETQYF TGTGCCAGCAGTCCAGCAAGCGGGGGGGGGGAGACCCAGTACTTC
TRBJ2-1 TRBV12-3/TRBV12-4 . . CASRSRHLFSYNEQFF TGTGCCAGCAGATCCAGACACCTATTCTCCTACAATGAGCAGTTCTTC
TRBJ2-7 TRBV5-1 . . CASSVGTAIDYEQYF TGCGCCAGCAGCGTTGGGACGGCGATAGATTACGAGCAGTACTTC
TRBJ2-1 TRBV7-2 . few CASTPTVRGEQFF TGTGCCAGCACCCCGACGGTACGGGGTGAGCAGTTCTTC
TRBJ2-7 TRBV6-1 . . CASSMKKGSYEQYF TGTGCCAGCAGTATGAAAAAGGGGTCCTACGAGCAGTACTTC
TRBJ2-3 TRBV2 . . CASNPGLRAQYF TGTGCCAGCAATCCGGGCCTAAGGGCGCAGTATTTT